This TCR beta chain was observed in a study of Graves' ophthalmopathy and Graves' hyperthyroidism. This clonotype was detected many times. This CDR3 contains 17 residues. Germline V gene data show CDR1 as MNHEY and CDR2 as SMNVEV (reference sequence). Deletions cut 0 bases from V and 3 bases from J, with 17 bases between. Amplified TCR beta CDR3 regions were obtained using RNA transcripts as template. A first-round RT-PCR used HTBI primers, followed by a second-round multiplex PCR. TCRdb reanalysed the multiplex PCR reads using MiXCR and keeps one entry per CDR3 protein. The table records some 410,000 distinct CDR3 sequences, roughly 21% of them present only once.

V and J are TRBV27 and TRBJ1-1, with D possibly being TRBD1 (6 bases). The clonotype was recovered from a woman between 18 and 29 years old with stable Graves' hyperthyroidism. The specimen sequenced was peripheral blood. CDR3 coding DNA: TGTGCCAGCAGTTTATCCGTTGCGGGGGCAGTGGACACTGAAGCTTTCTTT. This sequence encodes CASSLSVAGAVDTEAFF.